This TCR beta chain is from a study of cytomegalovirus exposure and HLA in healthy donors. Study results and caveats: Later analysis found that TCR beta chains associated with HLA were more clonally expanded than other, equally common chains. The listing of roughly 160 TCR beta chains classed them as cytomegalovirus-associated. Most TCR sequences proved rare, with some public TCRs found in many donors.

Vbeta (60) and Jbeta (13) primers were used in the PCR. Profiling relied on immunoSEQ multiplex PCR, and the TCRdb table lists in-frame clones only, not all of them. The sample includes approximately 190,000 clones, approximately 78% seen only once; the top ten take about 0.78%. This clone was counted once. Its specificity is not known. The germline V gene encodes CDR1 SGHNT and CDR2 YYREEE (reference sequence). The CDR3 covers 15 residues. V shed 0 bases and J 7 bases; nucleotides not matched to a gene: 1. This sequence joins TRBV5-4 and TRBJ1-6; 10 bases line up with TRBD1. The receptor's source is a woman under 30 in good health and CMV-seronegative. Sample: PBMCs. DNA for the CDR3: TGTGCCAGCAGCTTGGAGACAGGGGGCAATTCACCCCTCCACTTT. As protein: CASSLETGGNSPLHF.